These 20 T cell receptor beta chains were sequenced from one sample in a study of cytomegalovirus exposure and HLA in healthy donors. TCRdb keeps only in-frame clones here, not all; method: immunoSEQ multiplex PCR. The sample carries about 360,000 clones, 86% recorded once. Sequenced input: PBMCs. These receptors originate from a woman under 30 in good health and CMV-seronegative.

The chain combines TRBV18 with TRBJ2-7, with TRBD1 identical over 7 bases. CDR1 and CDR2 (germline): KGHSH, LQKENI. The CDR3 contains 14 residues. Trimming took 3 bases from V and 7 from J; bases not matched to a gene: 9. In nucleotides, the CDR3 is TGTGCCAGCTCACCGGAGACAGGGTTTGGTGAGCAGTACTTC. Residues: CASSPETGFGEQYF. The whole variable domain, filled in from reference TRBV18 and TRBJ2-7, reads NAGVMQNPRHLVRRRGQEARLRCSPMKGHSHVYWYRQLPEEGLKFMVYLQKENIIDESGMPKERFSAEFPKEGPSILRIQQVVRGDSAAYFCASSPETGFGEQYFGPGTRLTVT.

This clone came up once. Written as DNA, the CDR3 is TGCAGCGTTGAAGATGGCTCCTCCTACGAGCAGTACTTC. It translates to CSVEDGSSYEQYF. The V and J genes are TRBV29-1 and TRBJ2-7; D is unresolved. This CDR3 is built from 13 residues. Germline loops: CDR1 SQVTM, CDR2 ANQGSEA. Trimming pared 0 bases from V and 0 bases from J, leaving 6 bases between.

DNA for the CDR3: TGCAGCGTAGCCCTGGGACAGGGTCCTGGAAACACCATATATTTT. Amino acids: CSVALGQGPGNTIYF. The gene calls are TRBV29-1 and TRBJ1-3, with 9 bases fitting TRBD1. CDR1 and CDR2 from the germline V gene are SQVTM and ANQGSEA. The CDR3 runs 15 residues. V dropped 6 bases and J dropped 2; count of bases not matched to a gene: 8.

The rearrangement joins TRBV25-1 to TRBJ1-1; TRBD1 aligns across 7 bases. V lost 6 bases and J lost 5; bases outside the gene matches: 12. The CDR3 sequence is 15 residues long. Germline CDR1 MGHDK, CDR2 SYGVNS. The CDR3 DNA reads TGTGCCAGCAGCGACACAGGGGTGCCGGGGACTGAAGCTTTCTTT. Its protein product is CASSDTGVPGTEAFF.

This clone was detected only once. The CDR3 DNA is TGTGCCAGCAGCTTAGGGGGGACAGCTTATACCTATGGCTACACCTTC. As protein: CASSLGGTAYTYGYTF. The chain joins TRBV13 to TRBJ1-2; 7 nucleotides line up with TRBD1. The CDR3 is 16 amino acids. The V and J ends lost 0 bases and 4 bases, in that order; junction bases with no gene match: 8. Germline V gene lookup returns CDR1 PRHDT and CDR2 FYEKMQ (reference sequence). Filled out from reference TRBV13 and TRBJ1-2, the complete variable domain reads AAGVIQSPRHLIKEKRETATLKCYPIPRHDTVYWYQQGPGQDPQFLISFYEKMQSDKGSIPDRFSAQQFSDYHSELNMSSLELGDSALYFCASSLGGTAYTYGYTFGSGTRLTVV.

The chain carries TRBV5-4 and TRBJ2-7, with 10 bases matching TRBD1. V shed 2 bases, J shed 2 bases, and the junction held 4 bases outside the gene matches. This CDR3 region has 15 residues. Germline assignment: CDR1 SGHNT and CDR2 YYREEE (reference sequence). CDR3 protein: CASSLGQGGAYEQYF. CDR3 in DNA: TGTGCCAGCAGCTTAGGACAGGGGGGCGCCTACGAGCAGTACTTC.

The chain carries TRBV4-1 and TRBJ1-4; 8 nucleotides agree with TRBD1. The CDR3 spans 15 residues. With 6 bases clipped from V and 5 bases from J, the junction kept 8 bases outside the gene matches. The germline CDR1 and CDR2 sequences are MGHRA and YSYEKL. The CDR3 reads CASSRTGTGNEKLFF. CDR3 in DNA: TGCGCCAGCAGTCGGACCGGGACAGGAAATGAAAAACTGTTTTTT.

The gene calls are TRBV6-1 and TRBJ1-4; D call uncertain. The CDR3 has 15 amino acids. Deletions cut 3 bases from V and 8 bases from J, with 16 bases between. Germline lookup yields CDR1 MNHNS and CDR2 SASEGT. CDR3: CASSEVGVVGEKLFF. The DNA for the CDR3 is TGTGCCAGCAGTGAGGTCGGGGTAGTAGGGGAAAAACTGTTTTTT.

The gene calls are TRBV19 and TRBJ2-3, with D maybe TRBD2 (6 bases). Trimming pared 6 bases from V and 3 bases from J, leaving 13 bases between. The CDR3 extends over 14 amino acids. Per germline, CDR1 LNHDA and CDR2 SQIVND (reference sequence). The CDR3 DNA reads TGTGCCAGTAGGGACTACGTCGGAACAGATACGCAGTATTTT. Protein sequence: CASRDYVGTDTQYF.

The chain combines TRBV28 with TRBJ2-7, with D possibly matching TRBD2 (6 bases). Germline CDR1 reads MDHEN; CDR2 reads SYDVKM. The CDR3 contains 15 residues. The V end was cut by 2 bases, the J end by 4 bases, with 15 bases between. CDR3 in DNA: TGTGCCAGCAGTTTAGGGGCGGGGAGTTGGTACGAGCAGTACTTC. This codes for CASSLGAGSWYEQYF.

A note on this clone: Other DNA sequences within the sample encode an identical CDR3. V usage is TRBV5-1 and J usage is TRBJ2-2; D unresolved. Germline CDR1 and CDR2: SGHRS and YFSETQ. The CDR3 is 13 residues long. Between the trimmed V and J ends, which lost 1 base and 5 bases, there was a span of 6 bases. The CDR3 nucleotides are TGCGCCAGCAGCTTGTTGTTAACCGGGGAGCTGTTTTTT. Amino acids: CASSLLLTGELFF.

The chain is built from TRBV2 and TRBJ2-1; D is perhaps TRBD2 (6 bases). Germline V CDR1 and CDR2: SNHLY, FYNNEI. V was cut by 7 bases and J by 6 bases, with 19 bases left in between. This CDR3 spans 15 amino acids. The CDR3 DNA is TGTGCCAGCAAGCGCGCGCTGGGGGGAGGCAATGAGCAGTTCTTC. It is translated as CASKRALGGGNEQFF.

As to this clone: The sample carries other DNA sequences with the same CDR3. The rearrangement joins TRBV7-9 to TRBJ2-3, with 9 bases fitting TRBD2. CDR3 length: 15 residues. CDR1 SEHNR and CDR2 FQNEAQ come from the germline V gene (reference sequence). The trim removed 5 bases at V and 0 bases at J, leaving 3 bases unmatched. The CDR3 DNA is TGTGCCAGCAGCCTCCTAGCGGGAAGCACAGATACGCAGTATTTT. Translating it yields CASSLLAGSTDTQYF.

This clone turned up a few times. The chain carries TRBV28 and TRBJ1-5; 8 bases map to TRBD1. Per germline, CDR1 MDHEN and CDR2 SYDVKM. With V trimmed by 5 bases and J by 5 bases, 8 bases remained unmatched. CDR3 length: 15 residues. The CDR3 loop reads CASSPDRDGYQPQHF. The CDR3 DNA reads as TGTGCCAGCAGTCCGGACAGGGATGGATATCAGCCCCAGCATTTT.

The rearrangement uses TRBV30 and TRBJ1-1; D not resolved. CDR3 length: 13 residues. V lost 2 bases and J 0 bases, leaving 7 bases between the germline ends. Germline loops: CDR1 GTSNPN, CDR2 SVGIG (reference sequence). The CDR3 protein is CAWSNHMNTEAFF. The CDR3 nucleotides read TGTGCCTGGAGTAACCACATGAACACTGAAGCTTTCTTT. The full variable domain, completed using reference TRBV30 and TRBJ1-1, is SQTIHQWPATLVQPVGSPLSLECTVEGTSNPNLYWYRQAAGRGLQLLFYSVGIGQISSEVPQNLSASRPQDRQFILSSKKLLLSDSGFYLCAWSNHMNTEAFFGQGTRLTVV.

The V gene is TRBV27, the J gene TRBJ2-3, with TRBD2 matching over 7 bases. The V gene end was trimmed by 3 bases and the J gene end by 3 bases; junction bases not matched to a gene: 6. This CDR3 is built from 15 residues. From germline, CDR1 is MNHEY and CDR2 SMNVEV (reference sequence). CDR3 amino acids: CASSLRRERTDTQYF. The DNA of the CDR3 is TGTGCCAGCAGTTTGCGGCGGGAGCGTACAGATACGCAGTATTTT.

The rearrangement links TRBV5-5 to TRBJ2-1; 7 bases are shared with TRBD2. Germline CDR1 and CDR2: SGHKS and YYEKEE (reference sequence). V lost 2 bases to trimming and J lost 2 bases; unmatched junction nucleotides: 4. The CDR3 consists of 15 residues. As DNA, the CDR3 is TGTGCCAGCAGCTTCGGGGAGGGGACCTACAATGAGCAGTTCTTC. Its translation is CASSFGEGTYNEQFF.

This clone has just one count. The CDR3 DNA sequence: TGTGCCAGCAGTTTATTGGGAGGCTATGGCTACACCTTC. It encodes CASSLLGGYGYTF. The chain links TRBV28 to TRBJ1-2, with D unclear. V dropped 1 base and J dropped 4 bases, with 7 bases sitting between them. Germline values: CDR1 MDHEN, CDR2 SYDVKM. CDR3 size: 13 residues.

In this sample, this clone turned up a few times. CDR3 residues: CASSEWGVIQPQHF. The CDR3 DNA is TGTGCCAGCAGTGAATGGGGGGTCATTCAGCCCCAGCATTTT. The chain uses TRBV2 and TRBJ1-5, with a tentative D call TRBD1 (5 bases). The ends were cut back, 2 bases at V and 6 bases at J, with 11 bases in the middle. In germline, CDR1 is SNHLY, CDR2 FYNNEI. The CDR3 spans 14 residues.

The genes are TRBV2 and TRBJ2-2; D gene ambiguous. The CDR3 length is 13 residues. Per germline, CDR1 SNHLY and CDR2 FYNNEI. V lost 4 bases and J lost 5, with 8 bases in between. In DNA, the CDR3 is TGTGCCAGCAGTGCCGAGGTTACCGGGGAGCTGTTTTTT. It encodes CASSAEVTGELFF.